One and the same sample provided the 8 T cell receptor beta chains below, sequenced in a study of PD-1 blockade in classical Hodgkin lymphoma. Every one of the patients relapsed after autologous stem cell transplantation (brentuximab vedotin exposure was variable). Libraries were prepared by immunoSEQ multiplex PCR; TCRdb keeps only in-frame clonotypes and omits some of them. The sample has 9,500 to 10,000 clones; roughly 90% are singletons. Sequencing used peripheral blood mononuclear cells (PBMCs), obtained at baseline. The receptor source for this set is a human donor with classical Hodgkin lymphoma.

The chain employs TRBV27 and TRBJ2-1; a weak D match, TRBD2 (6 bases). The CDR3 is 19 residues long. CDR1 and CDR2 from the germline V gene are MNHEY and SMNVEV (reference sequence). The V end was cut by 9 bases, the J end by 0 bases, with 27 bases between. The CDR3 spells CASQIRSFLAHSSYNEQFF. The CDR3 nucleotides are TGTGCCAGTCAGATAAGATCGTTTCTAGCGCATAGCTCCTACAATGAGCAGTTCTTC.

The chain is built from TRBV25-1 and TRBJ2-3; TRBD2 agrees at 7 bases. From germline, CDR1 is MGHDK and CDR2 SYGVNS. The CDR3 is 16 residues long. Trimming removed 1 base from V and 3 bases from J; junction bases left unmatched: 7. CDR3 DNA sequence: TGTGCCAGCAGTGAATTGGCGGGAGATGAAACAGATACGCAGTATTTT. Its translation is CASSELAGDETDTQYF.

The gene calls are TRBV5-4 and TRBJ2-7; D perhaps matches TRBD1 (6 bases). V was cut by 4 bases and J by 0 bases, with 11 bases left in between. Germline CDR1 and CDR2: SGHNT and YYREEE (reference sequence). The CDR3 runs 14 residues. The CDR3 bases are TGTGCCAGCAGCCCTAACAGGGACTCCTACGAGCAGTACTTC. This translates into CASSPNRDSYEQYF.

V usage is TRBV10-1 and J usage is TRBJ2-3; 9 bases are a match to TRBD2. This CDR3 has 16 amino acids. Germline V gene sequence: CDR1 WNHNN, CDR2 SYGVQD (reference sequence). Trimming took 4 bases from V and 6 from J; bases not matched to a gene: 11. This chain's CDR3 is CASSGSGRPLSDTQYF. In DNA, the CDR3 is TGCGCCAGCAGTGGGAGCGGGAGGCCTCTCTCGGATACGCAGTATTTT.

The CDR3 sequence: CASSPGQGWDTQYF. The CDR3 region has the DNA TGTGCCAGCAGCCCAGGACAGGGCTGGGATACGCAGTATTTT. The gene calls are TRBV7-9 and TRBJ2-3; 8 nucleotides agree with TRBD1. This CDR3 contains 14 residues. Germline loops: CDR1 SEHNR, CDR2 FQNEAQ (reference sequence). The ends lost 5 bases at V and 6 bases at J; junction bases unmatched: 7.

CDR3 bases: TGTGCCAGCAGCCCGCAATACTCTGGGGCCAACGTCCTGACTTTC. This gives the protein CASSPQYSGANVLTF. J is TRBJ2-6 and V is TRBV11-3; D not resolved. The CDR3 consists of 15 residues. Germline loops: CDR1 SGHNT, CDR2 YENEEA. Trimming removed 5 bases from V and 0 bases from J, with 8 bases in between.

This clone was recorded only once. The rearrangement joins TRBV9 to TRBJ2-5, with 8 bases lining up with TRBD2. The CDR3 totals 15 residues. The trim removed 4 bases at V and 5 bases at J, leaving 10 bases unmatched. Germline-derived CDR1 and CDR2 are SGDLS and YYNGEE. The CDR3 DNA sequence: TGTGCCAGCAGCCACAATAGCGGGGCCCGCGAGACCCAGTACTTC. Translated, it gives CASSHNSGARETQYF.

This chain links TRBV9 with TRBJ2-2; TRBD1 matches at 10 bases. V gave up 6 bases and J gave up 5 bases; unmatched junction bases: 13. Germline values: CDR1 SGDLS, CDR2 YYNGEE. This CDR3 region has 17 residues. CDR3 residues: CASTPGGGTGVTGELFF. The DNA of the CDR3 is TGTGCCAGCACCCCAGGGGGGGGGACAGGGGTGACCGGGGAGCTGTTTTTT.